Shown below are 20 T cell receptor beta chains from a single sample sequenced in a study of blood T cell repertoires in COVID-19. The data were produced by immunoSEQ multiplex PCR, yet TCRdb's version contains in-frame clones alone and is incomplete. This repertoire shows some 200,000 clones, about 93% found once; its top ten account for 0.6% to 0.8%. The sample consisted of peripheral blood. The receptors stem from a man younger than 40 with COVID-19, enrolled during active disease.

The chain has TRBV19 and TRBJ2-1, with 9 bases aligning to TRBD2. Germline trimming cut 1 base from V and 8 bases from J; bases unmatched to any gene: 3. Germline CDR1 LNHDA, CDR2 SQIVND (reference sequence). The CDR3 covers 14 residues. CDR3 sequence (DNA): TGTGCCAGTAGTATAGGGCTAGCGGGGTATGAGCAGTTCTTC. It specifies CASSIGLAGYEQFF.

This clone was recorded once. The genes are TRBV28 and TRBJ2-1; D is unclear. Trimming took 5 bases from V and 8 from J, leaving 28 bases between them. The germline V gene has CDR1 MDHEN and CDR2 SYDVKM. The CDR3 is 18 residues long. CDR3 DNA: TGTGCCAGCAGTGCGTTTGGGTACTCGGGTAAGGCTATAGATGAGCAGTTCTTC. It yields the protein CASSAFGYSGKAIDEQFF.

The rearrangement joins TRBV7-7 to TRBJ2-7, with D perhaps TRBD2 (6 bases). This CDR3 is built from 14 residues. Trimming pared 1 base from V and 3 bases from J, leaving 10 bases between. Germline-derived CDR1 and CDR2 are SSHAT and FNYEAQ (reference sequence). The CDR3 sequence is CASSLGRGGYEQYF. CDR3 DNA: TGTGCCAGCAGCTTAGGTCGGGGAGGCTACGAGCAGTACTTC.

The rearrangement links TRBV12-3 or TRBV12-4 to TRBJ1-3; D may be TRBD1 (5 bases). This CDR3 has 11 residues. The germline V and J ends were trimmed by 8 bases and 14 bases, with 16 bases remaining between them. The CDR3 sequence: CASGRRGGVYF. In DNA, the CDR3 is TGTGCCAGCGGGCGCCGCGGGGGTGTATATTTT.

This clone appeared a single time. CDR3 amino acids: CASSYGGKGDYGYTF. The CDR3 DNA follows: TGTGCCAGCAGTTATGGTGGAAAAGGGGACTATGGCTACACCTTC. The gene calls are TRBV6-5 and TRBJ1-2; D perhaps matches TRBD1 (5 bases). Deletions cut 3 bases from V and 3 bases from J, with 14 bases between. The germline gives CDR1 MNHEY, CDR2 SVGAGI. CDR3 length: 15 amino acids.

The CDR3: CASSQVRDSPLHF. The DNA for the CDR3 is TGTGCCAGCAGCCAAGTCAGGGATTCACCCCTCCACTTT. The rearrangement links TRBV3-1 (or the pseudogene TRBV3-2) to TRBJ1-6; D perhaps matches TRBD1 (5 bases). The CDR3 covers 13 residues. Germline-derived CDR1 and CDR2 are LGHDT and YNNKEL (reference sequence). The V end was cut by 1 base, the J end by 8 bases, with 6 bases between.

V usage is TRBV6-5 and J usage is TRBJ2-7, with TRBD2 matching 8 bases. Per the germline V gene, CDR1 is MNHEY and CDR2 is SVGAGI. The trim removed 4 bases at V and 3 bases at J, leaving 8 bases unmatched. This CDR3 spans 15 amino acids. CDR3: CASSFEAGGNYEQYF. The CDR3 DNA follows: TGTGCCAGCAGTTTCGAGGCGGGGGGTAACTACGAGCAGTACTTC.

V usage is TRBV25-1 and J usage is TRBJ2-7; 10 bases align to TRBD1. J lost 0 bases, V lost 3 bases, and 2 bases had no gene match. The CDR3 totals 15 residues. The germline V gene has CDR1 MGHDK and CDR2 SYGVNS. The CDR3 loop reads CASSEGQGSSYEQYF. The CDR3 DNA reads TGTGCCAGCAGTGAGGGACAGGGGAGCTCCTACGAGCAGTACTTC.

The J gene is TRBJ1-5, the V gene TRBV18; D is uncertain. Germline V gene sequence: CDR1 KGHSH, CDR2 LQKENI. Trimming removed 4 bases from V and 2 bases from J, with 12 bases in between. The CDR3 has 15 amino acids. The CDR3 sequence is CASSLRRGGNQPQHF. The CDR3 DNA reads TGTGCCAGCTCACTTCGGCGCGGTGGCAATCAGCCCCAGCATTTT.

The rearrangement links TRBV2 to TRBJ1-2, with D possibly matching TRBD1 (5 bases). Germline V gene data show CDR1 as SNHLY and CDR2 as FYNNEI. V lost 2 bases and J 8 bases, leaving 12 bases between the germline ends. The CDR3 is made up of 13 amino acids. CDR3 loop: CASSEIKGEGYTF. The DNA for the CDR3 is TGTGCCAGCAGTGAAATAAAAGGGGAAGGCTACACCTTC.

This sequence joins TRBV7-9 and TRBJ2-1, with D perhaps TRBD2 (6 bases). This CDR3 has 18 amino acids. From germline, CDR1 is SEHNR and CDR2 FQNEAQ (reference sequence). The V end lost 2 bases, the J end lost 1 base, and 18 bases lay between the germline ends. DNA of the CDR3: TGTGCCAGCAGCTTATATCGGGGGAGGCAGGGATCCTACAATGAGCAGTTCTTC. Protein: CASSLYRGRQGSYNEQFF.

V is TRBV4-1 and J is TRBJ2-2; TRBD2 matches 15 bases. This CDR3 spans 20 amino acids. Germline CDR1 MGHRA, CDR2 YSYEKL. Trimming removed 1 base from V and 2 bases from J; junction bases left unmatched: 8. The CDR3 bases are TGCGCCAGCAGCCAAGTAGGTGTGGGACTAGCGGGGGGAAACACCGGGGAGCTGTTTTTT. Residues: CASSQVGVGLAGGNTGELFF.

This chain links TRBV9 with TRBJ1-1; possible D gene TRBD1, 5 bases. V was clipped by 0 bases and J by 3 bases, with 9 bases between them. The CDR3 spans 14 residues. Germline V gives CDR1 SGDLS, CDR2 YYNGEE. The CDR3 nucleotides are TGTGCCAGCAGCGTAGAAGTAGGGGACACTGAAGCTTTCTTT. This sequence encodes CASSVEVGDTEAFF.

The gene calls are TRBV12-5 and TRBJ2-7; 9 nucleotides align to TRBD2. Trimming at V came to 1 base and at J to 6 bases, leaving 7 bases not matched to a gene. Germline CDR1 is LGHNT and CDR2 is FRNRAP. This CDR3 has 15 residues. The CDR3 region is CASGLGLAGKGEQYF. The CDR3 region has the DNA TGTGCTAGTGGTTTGGGGCTAGCGGGGAAGGGCGAGCAGTACTTC.

This chain uses TRBV5-1 with TRBJ1-4; the D is unclear. The V and J ends lost 0 bases and 10 bases respectively, with 10 bases between them. CDR3 size: 13 residues. In germline, CDR1 is SGHRS, CDR2 YFSETQ. In nucleotides, the CDR3 is TGCGCCAGCAGCTTGGGGAGCGATTCAAAACTGTTTTTT. Its protein is CASSLGSDSKLFF.

V is TRBV21-1 and J is TRBJ1-1. TRBV21-1 is given as a pseudogene. There are 11 residues in the CDR3. In nucleotides, the CDR3 is TGTGCCAGCAACGCCGGGACTGAAGCTTTCTTT. Translated, it gives CASNAGTEAFF.

The V call is TRBV2, the J call TRBJ1-2; no firm D call. V was cut by 0 bases and J by 7 bases, with 12 bases left in between. The CDR3 has 14 residues. Germline V gives CDR1 SNHLY, CDR2 FYNNEI. Written as DNA, the CDR3 is TGTGCCAGCAGTGAAGCTTACGGGAGTACTGGCTACACCTTC. Translating it yields CASSEAYGSTGYTF.

The chain has TRBV6-5 and TRBJ1-2; maybe TRBD1 (6 bases). CDR3 length: 11 amino acids. Between the trimmed V and J ends, which lost 4 bases and 12 bases, there was a span of 12 bases. Germline V gene lookup returns CDR1 MNHEY and CDR2 SVGAGI. The CDR3 reads CASSSSTGDTF. For the CDR3, the DNA is TGTGCCAGCAGTTCCTCGACAGGTGACACCTTC.

V is TRBV6-4 and J is TRBJ1-2, with D hard to call. The V end lost 0 bases, the J end lost 8 bases, and 13 bases lay between the germline ends. Germline CDR1 MRHNA, CDR2 SNTAGT. This CDR3 is 14 amino acids long. The CDR3 nucleotides read TGTGCCAGCAGTGACTCGAGAGGTGCGAAAGGCTACACCTTC. This codes for CASSDSRGAKGYTF.

V and J are TRBV10-1 and TRBJ1-1; D gene uncertain. Germline V gene data show CDR1 as WNHNN and CDR2 as SYGVQD (reference sequence). Trimming pared 0 bases from V and 3 bases from J, leaving 8 bases between. This CDR3 is built from 14 residues. CDR3 in amino acids: CASSESGRDTEAFF. In DNA form, the CDR3 reads TGCGCCAGCAGTGAGTCAGGGCGGGACACTGAAGCTTTCTTT.